These 26 T cell receptor beta chains originate from one sample sequenced in a study of blood T cell repertoires in COVID-19. The data were produced by immunoSEQ multiplex PCR, yet TCRdb's version contains in-frame clones alone and is incomplete. The table includes hundreds of thousands of clones, roughly 90% detected once. The sample comprised peripheral blood. These receptors were collected from a man aged 18 to 30 with COVID-19, enrolled during active disease.

This rearrangement joins TRBV9 to TRBJ2-1, with 15 bases fitting TRBD2. With 5 bases clipped from V and 7 bases from J, the junction kept 4 bases outside the gene matches. CDR1 and CDR2 (germline): SGDLS, YYNGEE. The CDR3 extends over 15 amino acids. CDR3 nucleotide sequence: TGTGCCAGCAGACCGGGACTAGCGGGAGGAAATGAGCAGTTCTTC. Protein sequence: CASRPGLAGGNEQFF.

The chain joins TRBV12-3 or TRBV12-4 to TRBJ2-5, with D unresolved. This CDR3 contains 12 residues. The ends were cut back, 4 bases at V and 5 bases at J, with 8 bases in the middle. CDR3 protein: CASSSTGETQYF. In DNA, the CDR3 is TGTGCCAGCAGTTCCACCGGGGAGACCCAGTACTTC.

A single count supports this clone. The V call is TRBV7-9, the J call TRBJ1-5; 7 bases are a match to TRBD1. This CDR3 has 15 residues. V lost 6 bases, J lost 3 bases, and 8 bases stayed unmatched. In germline, CDR1 is SEHNR, CDR2 FQNEAQ (reference sequence). CDR3 sequence reads: CASSNTGAFNQPQHF. CDR3 sequence (DNA): TGTGCCAGCAGTAACACAGGGGCTTTCAATCAGCCCCAGCATTTT.

The rearrangement links TRBV6-5 to TRBJ1-1, with a tentative D call TRBD1 (6 bases). V lost 7 bases and J 11 bases, leaving 17 bases between the germline ends. This CDR3 is built from 12 residues. Per germline, CDR1 MNHEY and CDR2 SVGAGI. CDR3 amino acids: CASNRVGVGAFF. The CDR3 nucleotides read TGTGCCAGCAACAGGGTCGGGGTGGGGGCTTTCTTT.

This chain links TRBV5-1 with TRBJ1-1, with 8 nucleotides matching TRBD1. This CDR3 spans 15 amino acids. Germline V lookup: CDR1 SGHRS, CDR2 YFSETQ. V shed 4 bases, J shed 4 bases, and the junction held 9 bases outside the gene matches. The CDR3 region has the DNA TGCGCCAGCAGCGACGGACAGGGTGGGTTCACTGAAGCTTTCTTT. Amino acid sequence: CASSDGQGGFTEAFF.

The chain uses TRBV27 and TRBJ2-2; 8 nucleotides match TRBD1. This CDR3 has 15 residues. Germline-derived CDR1 and CDR2 are MNHEY and SMNVEV (reference sequence). The V gene end was trimmed by 6 bases and the J gene end by 7 bases; junction bases not matched to a gene: 10. The CDR3 loop is CASSPLQGVNGELFF. In DNA form, the CDR3 reads TGTGCCAGCAGCCCTTTACAGGGGGTAAACGGGGAGCTGTTTTTT.

The chain has TRBV7-2 and TRBJ2-5, with 8 bases identical to TRBD2. Germline CDR1 SGHTA, CDR2 FQGNSA. The ends lost 6 bases at V and 5 bases at J; junction bases unmatched: 11. The CDR3 is 15 residues long. The CDR3: CASSSRGGIPETQYF. In nucleotides, the CDR3 is TGTGCCAGCAGTTCCCGGGGGGGAATCCCGGAGACCCAGTACTTC.

This clone has only a few counts. V and J are TRBV6-1 and TRBJ2-3; D is unresolved. This CDR3 comprises 17 residues. Germline CDR1 MNHNS, CDR2 SASEGT. Trimming took off 0 bases at V and 2 bases at J, with 15 bases between the two ends. The chain's CDR3 is CASSEARLINPTDTQYF. The CDR3 region has the DNA TGTGCCAGCAGTGAAGCGCGGCTGATAAACCCCACAGATACGCAGTATTTT.

The rearrangement links TRBV6-1 to TRBJ1-3; D remains ambiguous. The CDR3 totals 17 residues. Trimming cost V 1 base and J 4 bases, with 17 bases left between them. CDR1 is MNHNS, CDR2 SASEGT, per germline. The CDR3 DNA is TGTGCCAGCAGTGAAGTAGCGCCCGAGGGTCGCGGAAACACCATATATTTT. Protein: CASSEVAPEGRGNTIYF.

As to this clone: Other DNA sequences within the sample encode an identical CDR3. V gene TRBV19 combines with J gene TRBJ1-1, with D uncertain. The CDR3 totals 12 residues. Germline V gene lookup returns CDR1 LNHDA and CDR2 SQIVND (reference sequence). Between the trimmed V and J ends, which lost 5 bases and 1 base, there was a span of 5 bases. The CDR3 spells CASSPRNTEAFF. The CDR3 bases are TGTGCCAGTAGTCCGAGGAACACTGAAGCTTTCTTT.

This clone was seen a few times. The CDR3 DNA follows: TGTGCCAGCAGCTTAGCCCCGACAGGGCTGGGAGGCTACACCTTC. It is translated as CASSLAPTGLGGYTF. This chain links TRBV7-8 with TRBJ1-2, with 7 nucleotides matching TRBD1. The CDR3 totals 15 residues. Germline V CDR1 and CDR2: SGHVS, FQNEAQ. Trimming cost V 0 bases and J 8 bases; bases outside gene matches: 9.

The chain joins TRBV6-2 or TRBV6-3 to TRBJ1-5; perhaps TRBD1 as D (5 bases). V dropped 2 bases and J dropped 6 bases, with 14 bases sitting between them. Germline CDR1 and CDR2: MNHEY and SVGEGT. The CDR3 length is 15 residues. The CDR3 bases are TGTGCCAGCAGTTACGACGGGGGAGGAAGTCAGCCCCAGCATTTT. Protein product: CASSYDGGGSQPQHF.

J is TRBJ1-2 and V is TRBV5-4; TRBD1 agrees at 10 bases. This CDR3 has 13 amino acids. The V and J ends lost 4 bases and 8 bases, in that order; junction bases with no gene match: 5. The germline V gene has CDR1 SGHNT and CDR2 YYREEE (reference sequence). The CDR3 here is CASSVTGGGGYTF. The CDR3 DNA follows: TGTGCCAGCAGCGTGACAGGGGGCGGAGGCTACACCTTC.

This chain connects TRBV5-1 to TRBJ2-1, with 8 nucleotides matching TRBD2. The germline gives CDR1 SGHRS, CDR2 YFSETQ. The CDR3 totals 17 residues. J gave up 6 bases and V 4 bases, and 15 bases lay outside the gene matches. CDR3 region: CASSPGVGAGGSNEQFF. For the CDR3, the DNA is TGCGCCAGCAGCCCGGGGGTCGGCGCGGGAGGTAGCAATGAGCAGTTCTTC.

The chain uses TRBV6-5 and TRBJ1-1; the match to TRBD1 covers 8 bases. The junction had 2 bases not matched to a gene; V was cut back by 4 bases and J by 1 base. The CDR3 consists of 14 residues. The germline V gene has CDR1 MNHEY and CDR2 SVGAGI. This chain's CDR3 is CASSSQGANTEAFF. CDR3 nucleotides: TGTGCCAGCAGTTCTCAGGGGGCGAACACTGAAGCTTTCTTT.

V and J are TRBV3-1 (or the pseudogene TRBV3-2) and TRBJ2-1; the D is unclear. The ends were cut back, 0 bases at V and 0 bases at J, with 9 bases in the middle. CDR1 LGHDT and CDR2 YNNKEL come from the germline V gene (reference sequence). The CDR3 consists of 16 residues. The CDR3 coding sequence is TGTGCCAGCAGCCAAGATTACCTATCCTCCTACAATGAGCAGTTCTTC. Residues: CASSQDYLSSYNEQFF.

The chain employs TRBV6-6 and TRBJ2-4, with 9 bases identical to TRBD1. CDR3 length equals 15 residues. CDR1 and CDR2 (germline): MNHNY, SVGAGI (reference sequence). The J segment lost 7 bases and the V segment lost 6 bases, leaving 10 bases of the junction unmatched. CDR3 DNA: TGTGCCAGCAGGGGAACAGGGGGCCGTTTGAACATTCAGTACTTC. This encodes CASRGTGGRLNIQYF.

V gene TRBV24-1 combines with J gene TRBJ2-3, with TRBD1 matching 7 bases. The ends lost 0 bases at V and 4 bases at J; junction bases unmatched: 3. The CDR3 has 15 amino acids. Germline CDR1 is KGHDR and CDR2 is SFDVKD. DNA of the CDR3: TGTGCCACCAGTGATTTGAGGGACAGACCAGATACGCAGTATTTT. Protein: CATSDLRDRPDTQYF.

The genes are TRBV18 and TRBJ1-3; 9 bases match TRBD1. Germline V gene sequence: CDR1 KGHSH, CDR2 LQKENI. V lost 0 bases to trimming and J lost 4 bases; unmatched junction nucleotides: 4. This CDR3 contains 16 residues. CDR3 in DNA: TGTGCCAGCTCACCACCCGGGACAGGGAGCGGAAACACCATATATTTT. Protein: CASSPPGTGSGNTIYF.

The CDR3 here is CASSKDYKEQFF. The CDR3 nucleotides are TGTGCCAGCAGCAAGGACTATAAGGAGCAGTTCTTC. The chain carries TRBV5-6 and TRBJ2-1, with D possibly TRBD2 on 6 matching bases. Germline CDR1 and CDR2: SGHDT and YYEEEE. The V and J ends lost 4 bases and 10 bases respectively, with 12 bases between them. The CDR3 totals 12 residues.

This clone was found once. The chain recombines TRBV6-5 with TRBJ2-1; D may be TRBD2 (6 bases). Trimming removed 7 bases from V and 6 bases from J, with 16 bases in between. CDR3 length: 14 residues. Germline V gene sequence: CDR1 MNHEY, CDR2 SVGAGI. The CDR3 loop is CASTTGREFNEQFF. CDR3 nucleotides: TGTGCCAGCACTACCGGTCGGGAGTTCAATGAGCAGTTCTTC.

This clone was recorded a few times. V gene TRBV19 combines with J gene TRBJ2-3, with 7 bases identical to TRBD1. The CDR3 sequence is 11 residues long. Germline V gene lookup returns CDR1 LNHDA and CDR2 SQIVND (reference sequence). Trimming took 7 bases from V and 7 from J; bases not matched to a gene: 2. The CDR3 spells CASTRGYTQYF. The CDR3 region has the DNA TGTGCCAGTACCAGGGGGTATACGCAGTATTTT.

For this clone: The sample has other DNA sequences that encode this CDR3 too. The chain joins TRBV4-1 to TRBJ1-2; D is possibly TRBD1 (5 bases). The germline V gene encodes CDR1 MGHRA and CDR2 YSYEKL. This CDR3 spans 13 amino acids. The V end lost 1 base, the J end lost 4 bases, and 7 bases lay between the germline ends. The CDR3 region has the DNA TGCGCCAGCAGCCAAGTCGGGGGCTATGGCTACACCTTC. Protein product: CASSQVGGYGYTF.

The V and J genes are TRBV15 and TRBJ2-2; the D gene is possibly TRBD1 (6 bases). CDR3 length: 15 residues. V was pared by 1 base and J by 6 bases, with 12 bases between. The germline gives CDR1 LNHNV, CDR2 YYDKDF (reference sequence). The CDR3 spells CATSRAMTGSGELFF. CDR3 DNA sequence: TGTGCCACCAGCAGAGCAATGACAGGCTCCGGGGAGCTGTTTTTT.

V and J are TRBV4-1 and TRBJ2-2; no clear D. The CDR3 sequence is 15 residues long. Trimming left V 4 bases short and J 4 bases short, with 13 bases between. The germline V gene has CDR1 MGHRA and CDR2 YSYEKL. The CDR3 spells CASSLRGTPTGELFF. The DNA for the CDR3 is TGCGCCAGCAGCCTACGAGGAACACCCACCGGGGAGCTGTTTTTT.

The chain is built from TRBV19 and TRBJ1-4, with D hard to call. The germline V gene has CDR1 LNHDA and CDR2 SQIVND (reference sequence). Trimming shortened V by 1 base and J by 3 bases, and 12 bases separated the two germline ends. There are 16 residues in the CDR3. The CDR3 coding sequence is TGTGCCAGTAGTATAGCGATGGAAGAGGCTAATGAAAAACTGTTTTTT. Translation: CASSIAMEEANEKLFF. Drawing the rest from reference TRBV19 and TRBJ1-4, the complete variable domain is DGGITQSPKYLFRKEGQNVTLSCEQNLNHDAMYWYRQDPGQGLRLIYYSQIVNDFQKGDIAEGYSVSREKKESFPLTVTSAQKNPTAFYLCASSIAMEEANEKLFFGSGTQLSVL.